The sample holds many counts of the clone carrying this TCR beta chain. Read data end 3 residues before the CDR3 end; the end is taken from the germline J gene. Both groups were predominantly of Caucasian heritage. The data originate from a study of T cell clonality in common variable immunodeficiency. Some clones are missing from TCRdb's copy, which holds only in-frame ones; the method was immunoSEQ multiplex PCR. Recorded here are around 45,000 clones, none singletons. The V gene's germline CDR1 is SNHLY and CDR2 FYNNEI. This CDR3 region has 13 residues. Trimming stripped 5 bases from V and 9 bases from J, with 14 bases between.

Source material: peripheral blood mononuclear cells. This clonotype originated in a person aged 18 to 69 in good health. This chain joins TRBV2 and TRBJ2-1; TRBD2 is a possible D gene (6 bases). The CDR3 loop is CASSYGGKSEQFF. CDR3 bases read: TGTGCCAGCAGTTATGGCGGGAAGTCTGAG.